This T cell receptor beta chain is drawn from a study of blood T cell repertoires in COVID-19. Original processing methods: Estimates of nucleated cell counts were drawn from the amplification of reference gene primers. Repertoires were generated with immunoSEQ multiplex PCR, while TCRdb's copy carries only in-frame clones and drops some. The V and J calls and clone size are taken from that table; D and trimming were inferred from the DNA. This sample yields roughly 30,000 clones, of which around 89% are seen a single time; roughly 1.6% belongs to the top ten. The V end was cut by 1 base, the J end by 6 bases, with 29 bases between. The length of the CDR3 is 20 residues. Germline V lookup: CDR1 MGHRA, CDR2 YSYEKL.

The receptor was derived from a man aged 55 to 70 with active COVID-19. The rearrangement uses TRBV4-1 and TRBJ2-3, with a weak D call TRBD1 (7 bases). Sample: peripheral blood. In DNA form, the CDR3 reads TGCGCCAGCAGCCAAGCCCGGGGGTCGGCGACAGGGCCCCGGAGGGATACGCAGTATTTT. This codes for CASSQARGSATGPRRDTQYF.